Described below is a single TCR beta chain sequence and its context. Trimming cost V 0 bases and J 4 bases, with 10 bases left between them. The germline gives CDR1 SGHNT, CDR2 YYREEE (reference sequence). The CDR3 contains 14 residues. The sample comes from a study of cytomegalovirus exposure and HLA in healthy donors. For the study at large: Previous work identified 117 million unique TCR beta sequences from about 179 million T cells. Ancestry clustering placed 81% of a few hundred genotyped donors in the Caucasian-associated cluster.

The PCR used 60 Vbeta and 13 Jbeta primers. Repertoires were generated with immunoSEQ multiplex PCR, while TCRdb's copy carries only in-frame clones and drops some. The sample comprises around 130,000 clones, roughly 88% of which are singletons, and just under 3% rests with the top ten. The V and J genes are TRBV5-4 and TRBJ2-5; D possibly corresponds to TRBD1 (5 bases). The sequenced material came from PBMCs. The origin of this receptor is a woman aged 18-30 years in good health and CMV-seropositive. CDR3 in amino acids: CASSLVTQGETQYF. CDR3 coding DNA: TGTGCCAGCAGCTTGGTTACCCAGGGAGAGACCCAGTACTTC. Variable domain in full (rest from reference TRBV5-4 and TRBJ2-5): ETGVTQSPTHLIKTRGQQVTLRCSSQSGHNTVSWYQQALGQGPQFIFQYYREEENGRGNFPPRFSGLQFPNYSSELNVNALELDDSALYLCASSLVTQGETQYFGPGTRLLVL.